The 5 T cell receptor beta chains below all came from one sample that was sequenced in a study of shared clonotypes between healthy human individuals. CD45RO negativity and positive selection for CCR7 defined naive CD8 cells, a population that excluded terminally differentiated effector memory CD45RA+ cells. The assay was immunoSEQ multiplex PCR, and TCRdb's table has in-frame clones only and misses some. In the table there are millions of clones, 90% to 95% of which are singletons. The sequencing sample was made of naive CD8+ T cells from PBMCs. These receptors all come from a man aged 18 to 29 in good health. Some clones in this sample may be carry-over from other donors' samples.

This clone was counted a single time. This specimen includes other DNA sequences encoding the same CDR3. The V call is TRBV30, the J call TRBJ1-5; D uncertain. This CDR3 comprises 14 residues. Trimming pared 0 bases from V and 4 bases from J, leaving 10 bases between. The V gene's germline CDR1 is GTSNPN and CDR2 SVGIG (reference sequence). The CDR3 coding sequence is TGTGCCTGGAGTGTACGTGGAGGGAATCAGCCCCAGCATTTT. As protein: CAWSVRGGNQPQHF.

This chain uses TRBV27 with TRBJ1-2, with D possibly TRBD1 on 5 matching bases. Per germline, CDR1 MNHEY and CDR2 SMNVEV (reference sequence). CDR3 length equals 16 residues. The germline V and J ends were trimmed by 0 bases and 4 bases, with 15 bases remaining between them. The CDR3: CASSLSGQGFLYGYTF. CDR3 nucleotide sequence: TGTGCCAGCAGTTTATCCGGGCAGGGATTCCTCTATGGCTACACCTTC.

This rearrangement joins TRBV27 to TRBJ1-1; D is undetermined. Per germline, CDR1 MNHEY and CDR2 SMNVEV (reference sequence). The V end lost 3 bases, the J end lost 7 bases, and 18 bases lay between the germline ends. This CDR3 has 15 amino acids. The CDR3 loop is CASSLGRGIIHEAFF. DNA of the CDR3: TGTGCCAGCAGTTTGGGCAGAGGGATTATTCATGAAGCTTTCTTT.

CDR3 DNA sequence: TGTGCCAGCTCACCCGACAGGGATTATAACACCGGGGAGCTGTTTTTT. Its protein product is CASSPDRDYNTGELFF. The chain recombines TRBV18 with TRBJ2-2; TRBD1 matches at 7 bases. Losses at the gene ends were 3 bases for V and 2 bases for J; bases not matched to a gene: 6. The CDR3 loop spans 16 amino acids. Germline loops: CDR1 KGHSH, CDR2 LQKENI.

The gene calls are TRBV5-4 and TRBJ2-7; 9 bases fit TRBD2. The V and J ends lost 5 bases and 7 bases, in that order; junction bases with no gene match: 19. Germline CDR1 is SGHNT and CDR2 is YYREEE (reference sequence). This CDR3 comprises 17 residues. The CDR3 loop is CASSNSGRPRGGGEQYF. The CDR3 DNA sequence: TGTGCCAGCAGTAACAGCGGGAGGCCCCGGGGGGGCGGTGAGCAGTACTTC.